The rows below give T cell receptor beta chains drawn from one sample of a study of OX40 agonist ivuxolimab in advanced cancers. Method: immunoSEQ multiplex PCR; TCRdb's copy keeps in-frame clones and lacks some. This table holds some 80,000 clones, roughly 90% found once. Specimen: CD4+ or CD8+ T cells sorted from blood, collected in a trial of the OX40 agonist ivuxolimab. The receptor set was obtained from an adult with an advanced solid tumor such as melanoma, head and neck, liver or kidney cancer. Each CDR3 is given with its conserved first and last residue. The D gene is left open where the match is weak. Some rows mark clone size as missing; the rest say once, few, many or name a class of expanded clone.

len: 13; abundance: NA; j_gene: TRBJ1-5; v_gene: TRBV2; d_gene: NA; CDR3aa: CASSATGNQPQHF; CDR3nt: TGTGCCAGCAGTGCGACGGGCAATCAGCCCCAGCATTTT
len: 15; abundance: NA; j_gene: TRBJ2-1; v_gene: TRBV30; d_gene: NA; CDR3aa: CAWGNIGGVGNEQFF; CDR3nt: TGTGCCTGGGGGAATATTGGAGGGGTGGGGAATGAGCAGTTCTTC
len: 14; abundance: NA; j_gene: TRBJ1-2; v_gene: TRBV10-3; d_gene: NA; CDR3aa: CAISAGTSDYGYTF; CDR3nt: TGTGCCATCAGTGCAGGAACCTCGGACTATGGCTACACCTTC
len: 14; abundance: NA; j_gene: TRBJ1-3; v_gene: TRBV11-2; d_gene: NA; CDR3aa: CASRQRGTGNTIYF; CDR3nt: TGTGCCAGCAGGCAGAGGGGGACCGGAAACACCATATATTTT
len: 15; abundance: NA; j_gene: TRBJ2-3; v_gene: TRBV10-3; d_gene: NA; CDR3aa: CAISESKTRTDTQYF; CDR3nt: TGTGCCATCAGTGAGTCGAAAACTCGCACAGATACGCAGTATTTT
len: 13; abundance: NA; j_gene: TRBJ1-5; v_gene: TRBV29-1; d_gene: NA; CDR3aa: CSVGGASNQPQHF; CDR3nt: TGCAGCGTGGGGGGTGCTAGCAATCAGCCCCAGCATTTT
len: 19; abundance: NA; j_gene: TRBJ1-6; v_gene: TRBV23-1; d_gene: NA; CDR3aa: CASSPKSRRPHSYNSPLHF; CDR3nt: TGCGCCAGCAGTCCAAAGTCTCGGAGGCCCCACTCATATAATTCACCCCTCCACTTT
len: 19; abundance: NA; j_gene: TRBJ2-3; v_gene: TRBV12-5; d_gene: TRBD2; CDR3aa: CASGLAQLAGWRSTDTQYF; CDR3nt: TGTGCTAGTGGTTTGGCCCAACTAGCGGGGTGGAGGAGCACAGATACGCAGTATTTT
len: 12; abundance: NA; j_gene: TRBJ1-4; v_gene: TRBV6-6; d_gene: NA; CDR3aa: CASSFSGRGVFF; CDR3nt: TGTGCCAGCAGTTTCTCAGGGCGAGGGGTGTTTTTT
len: 17; abundance: NA; j_gene: TRBJ2-7; v_gene: TRBV12-5; d_gene: NA; CDR3aa: CASGLVLGVGNSYEQYF; CDR3nt: TGTGCTAGTGGTTTGGTACTCGGTGTAGGCAACTCCTACGAGCAGTACTTC
len: 16; abundance: NA; j_gene: TRBJ2-3; v_gene: TRBV2; d_gene: TRBD2; CDR3aa: CASSHSSGGASDTQYF; CDR3nt: TGTGCCAGCAGTCACTCTAGCGGGGGGGCCTCAGATACGCAGTATTTT
len: 14; abundance: NA; j_gene: TRBJ2-5; v_gene: TRBV11-2; d_gene: TRBD1; CDR3aa: CASSWEGGQETQYF; CDR3nt: TGTGCCAGCAGCTGGGAAGGGGGCCAGGAGACCCAGTACTTC
len: 18; abundance: NA; j_gene: TRBJ2-1; v_gene: TRBV19; d_gene: TRBD2; CDR3aa: CASRNPSGGAVGYNEQFF; CDR3nt: TGTGCCAGTAGGAACCCTAGCGGGGGGGCTGTGGGCTACAATGAGCAGTTCTTC
len: 17; abundance: few; j_gene: TRBJ2-1; v_gene: TRBV13; d_gene: TRBD2; CDR3aa: CASRPRRVAGGWNEQFF; CDR3nt: TGTGCCAGCAGACCTCGCAGGGTAGCGGGAGGGTGGAATGAGCAGTTCTTC
len: 13; abundance: NA; j_gene: TRBJ1-2; v_gene: TRBV5-4; d_gene: NA; CDR3aa: CASSFDRLGGYTF; CDR3nt: TGTGCCAGCAGCTTTGACCGCCTAGGGGGCTACACCTTC
len: 12; abundance: NA; j_gene: TRBJ1-2; v_gene: TRBV29-1; d_gene: NA; CDR3aa: CSVGQGNYGYTF; CDR3nt: TGCAGCGTTGGCCAGGGGAACTATGGCTACACCTTC
len: 16; abundance: NA; j_gene: TRBJ2-2; v_gene: TRBV25-1; d_gene: NA; CDR3aa: CASSDNTGPGTGELFF; CDR3nt: TGTGCCAGCAGTGACAACACGGGGCCGGGGACCGGGGAGCTGTTTTTT
len: 14; abundance: few; j_gene: TRBJ1-3; v_gene: TRBV6-1; d_gene: NA; CDR3aa: CASSTGHDGNTIYF; CDR3nt: TGTGCCAGCAGTACGGGACACGATGGAAACACCATATATTTT
len: 15; abundance: NA; j_gene: TRBJ2-5; v_gene: TRBV5-1; d_gene: NA; CDR3aa: CASSGYSGLQETQYF; CDR3nt: TGCGCCAGCAGCGGGTACAGCGGTCTTCAAGAGACCCAGTACTTC
len: 14; abundance: NA; j_gene: TRBJ2-7; v_gene: TRBV25-1; d_gene: NA; CDR3aa: CASSDRRYSYEQYF; CDR3nt: TGTGCCAGCAGTGATCGCCGATACTCCTACGAGCAGTACTTC
len: 17; abundance: NA; j_gene: TRBJ1-1; v_gene: TRBV23-1; d_gene: NA; CDR3aa: CASSREPGHRTSPEAFF; CDR3nt: TGCGCCAGCAGCCGAGAGCCGGGACACCGAACGTCCCCCGAAGCTTTCTTT
len: 16; abundance: NA; j_gene: TRBJ2-5; v_gene: TRBV2; d_gene: TRBD2; CDR3aa: CASSDAGSGRKETQYF; CDR3nt: TGTGCCAGCAGTGATGCGGGTAGCGGGAGAAAAGAGACCCAGTACTTC
len: 12; abundance: once; j_gene: TRBJ1-1; v_gene: TRBV30; d_gene: NA; CDR3aa: CAWSRVNTEAFF; CDR3nt: TGTGCCTGGAGCAGAGTGAACACTGAAGCTTTCTTT
len: 15; abundance: NA; j_gene: TRBJ1-1; v_gene: TRBV6-5; d_gene: NA; CDR3aa: CASSYSERRNTEAFF; CDR3nt: TGTGCCAGCAGTTACTCGGAGCGGAGGAACACTGAAGCTTTCTTT
len: 15; abundance: NA; j_gene: TRBJ2-7; v_gene: TRBV11-2; d_gene: NA; CDR3aa: CASRPLQGRSYEQYF; CDR3nt: TGTGCCAGCAGACCTCTCCAAGGCAGGTCCTACGAGCAGTACTTC
len: 15; abundance: NA; j_gene: TRBJ2-3; v_gene: TRBV6-1; d_gene: NA; CDR3aa: CASSEATGRTDTQYF; CDR3nt: TGTGCCAGCAGTGAAGCCACAGGCCGCACAGATACGCAGTATTTT
len: 15; abundance: NA; j_gene: TRBJ1-4; v_gene: TRBV19; d_gene: TRBD1; CDR3aa: CASSSQGAEVEKLFF; CDR3nt: TGTGCCAGTAGTAGCCAGGGGGCGGAGGTTGAAAAACTGTTTTTT
len: 13; abundance: NA; j_gene: TRBJ1-2; v_gene: TRBV19; d_gene: TRBD1; CDR3aa: CARSLDRGTGYTF; CDR3nt: TGTGCCAGGAGCTTGGACAGGGGGACTGGCTACACCTTC
len: 15; abundance: few; j_gene: TRBJ2-3; v_gene: TRBV5-4; d_gene: TRBD2; CDR3aa: CASSPGLGRTDTQYF; CDR3nt: TGTGCCAGCAGCCCGGGACTAGGTCGCACAGATACGCAGTATTTT
len: 13; abundance: NA; j_gene: TRBJ1-5; v_gene: TRBV10-3; d_gene: NA; CDR3aa: CAISEGWNQPQHF; CDR3nt: TGTGCCATCAGCGAAGGGTGGAATCAGCCCCAGCATTTT
len: 15; abundance: NA; j_gene: TRBJ2-1; v_gene: TRBV11-2; d_gene: TRBD1; CDR3aa: CASSLDRGPYNEQFF; CDR3nt: TGTGCCAGCAGCTTAGACAGGGGGCCTTACAATGAGCAGTTCTTC
len: 15; abundance: NA; j_gene: TRBJ1-4; v_gene: TRBV18; d_gene: TRBD1; CDR3aa: CASSPGDSHGEKLFF; CDR3nt: TGTGCCAGCTCACCAGGGGACAGTCACGGGGAAAAACTGTTTTTT
len: 15; abundance: NA; j_gene: TRBJ2-7; v_gene: TRBV4-1; d_gene: TRBD2; CDR3aa: CASSQEISGVYEQYF; CDR3nt: TGCGCCAGCAGCCAAGAAATAAGCGGGGTCTACGAGCAGTACTTC
len: 12; abundance: NA; j_gene: TRBJ2-7; v_gene: TRBV29-1; d_gene: TRBD2; CDR3aa: CSVGLVKGEQYF; CDR3nt: TGCAGCGTCGGACTAGTTAAAGGCGAGCAGTACTTC
len: 12; abundance: NA; j_gene: TRBJ2-3; v_gene: TRBV27; d_gene: TRBD2; CDR3aa: CASGRAGDTQYF; CDR3nt: TGTGCCAGCGGGAGGGCCGGGGATACGCAGTATTTT
len: 14; abundance: NA; j_gene: TRBJ1-1; v_gene: TRBV25-1; d_gene: TRBD1; CDR3aa: CASSPTGRNTEAFF; CDR3nt: TGTGCCAGCTCCCCGACAGGGCGCAACACTGAAGCTTTCTTT
len: 14; abundance: NA; j_gene: TRBJ1-3; v_gene: TRBV7-2; d_gene: NA; CDR3aa: CASSPQYSGNTIYF; CDR3nt: TGTGCCAGCAGCCCCCAGTACTCTGGAAACACCATATATTTT